The sequence of this TCR beta chain was determined in a study of identical twins. A single record per CDR3 protein comes from TCRdb applying MiXCR to the 5' RACE reads. The repertoire holds roughly 480,000 distinct CDR3 sequences, 20% to 25% seen once, with 2.9% in the top ten. Germline assignment: CDR1 GTSNPN and CDR2 SVGIG (reference sequence). V shed 0 bases and J shed 8 bases, with 10 bases lying between them. The CDR3 has 12 amino acids. These records were also assigned to another study, of T cells expressing NK-cell markers.

The chain uses TRBV30 and TRBJ1-2; D is ambiguous. The receptor's source is a woman between 18 and 30 years old in good health. Sample: CD4+ T cells sorted from blood. The DNA of the CDR3 is TGTGCCTGGAGTGTAGAGGCGCGCGGCTACACCTTC. It yields the protein CAWSVEARGYTF.